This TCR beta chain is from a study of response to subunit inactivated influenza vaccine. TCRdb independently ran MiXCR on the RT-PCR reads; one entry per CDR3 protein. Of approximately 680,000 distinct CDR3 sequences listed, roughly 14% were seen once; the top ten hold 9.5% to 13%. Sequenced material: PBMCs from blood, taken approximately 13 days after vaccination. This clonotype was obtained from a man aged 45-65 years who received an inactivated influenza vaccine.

CDR3 sequence: CASSISGSNQPQHF. CDR3 bases: TGTGCCAGTAGTATCTCCGGATCCAATCAGCCCCAGCATTTT. This rearrangement joins TRBV19 to TRBJ1-5; the D is unclear. Trimming removed 3 bases at V and 3 bases at J, with 9 bases between. CDR1 and CDR2 from the germline V gene are LNHDA and SQIVND (reference sequence). The CDR3 consists of 14 residues.